This is a list of T cell receptor beta chains from one sample in a study of control samples from healthy donors and cancer patients. Measured with immunoSEQ multiplex PCR; TCRdb has only the in-frame clones, and not every one. The sample includes about 88,000 clones, 80% to 95% of them seen just once. Sequenced material: blood. The receptors stem from a man between 18 and 29 years old in good health. Both conserved end residues are part of each CDR3. A D gene is named only where the DNA matches it firmly. Size values are once, few and many counts, or a class for expanded clones, and some rows have none.

size: -; J: TRBJ1-1; D: TRBD1; V: TRBV7-3; DNA: TGTGCCAGCAGCCCGACAGGGGGGAACACTGAAGCTTTCTTT; CDR3: CASSPTGGNTEAFF
size: -; J: TRBJ2-3; D: -; V: TRBV6-5; DNA: TGTGCCAGCAGCTCGCCGGGCACAGATACGCAGTATTTT; CDR3: CASSSPGTDTQYF
size: -; J: TRBJ2-1; D: -; V: TRBV14; DNA: TGTGCCAGCAGCCAAGAAAGTTCCCATTATTTAGTGGATGAGCAGTTCTTC; CDR3: CASSQESSHYLVDEQFF
size: -; J: TRBJ1-1; D: -; V: TRBV6-5; DNA: TGTGCCAGCAGAGGTATCGCTGAAGCTTTCTTT; CDR3: CASRGIAEAFF
size: once; J: TRBJ1-4; D: -; V: TRBV7-2; DNA: TGTGCCAGCAGCCCCCGTATGGTGGGTGAAAAACTGTTTTTT; CDR3: CASSPRMVGEKLFF
size: medium-sized; J: TRBJ1-3; D: -; V: TRBV30; DNA: TGTGCCTGGAGTTGGCAGGGAAGAAACACCATATATTTT; CDR3: CAWSWQGRNTIYF
size: -; J: TRBJ1-2; D: -; V: TRBV7-6; DNA: TGTGCCAGCAGCTTAGCAGAGGGGGGCTATGGCTACACCTTC; CDR3: CASSLAEGGYGYTF
size: -; J: TRBJ2-1; D: TRBD1; V: TRBV29-1; DNA: TGCAGCGGAGCGTATAACAGGGACAGCCTCTACAATGAGCAGTTCTTC; CDR3: CSGAYNRDSLYNEQFF
size: -; J: TRBJ2-7; D: -; V: TRBV5-4; DNA: TGTGCCAGCAGCCCTGCTTCGGTGCCCTACGAGCAGTACTTC; CDR3: CASSPASVPYEQYF
size: -; J: TRBJ2-1; D: TRBD1; V: TRBV14; DNA: TGTGCCAGCAGCCAAGCTCACAGGGGGTTCGAGGATGAGCAGTTCTTC; CDR3: CASSQAHRGFEDEQFF
size: once; J: TRBJ1-1; D: -; V: TRBV10-1; DNA: TGCGCCAGCAGTGAGTCACCAGGGGATGAAGCTTTCTTT; CDR3: CASSESPGDEAFF
size: -; J: TRBJ1-6; D: TRBD1; V: TRBV19; DNA: TGTGCCAGTAGTGACCCTGACAGGGGGCCCACCAGATTAACGAATTCACCCCTCCACTTT; CDR3: CASSDPDRGPTRLTNSPLHF
size: -; J: TRBJ1-5; D: -; V: TRBV18; DNA: TGTGCCAGCTCACCCCCCCTGGGTTTGAATCAGCCCCAGCATTTT; CDR3: CASSPPLGLNQPQHF
size: -; J: TRBJ1-2; D: -; V: TRBV27; DNA: TGTGCCAGCAGTCCTAGCTCCATAGACCCCACCTATGGCTACACCTTC; CDR3: CASSPSSIDPTYGYTF
size: -; J: TRBJ2-7; D: -; V: TRBV5-1; DNA: TGCGCCAGCAGCCTGCGCCAGGGGATATCCTACGAGCAGTACTTC; CDR3: CASSLRQGISYEQYF
size: -; J: TRBJ1-2; D: -; V: TRBV9; DNA: TGTGCCAGCAGCCCCATGGGAGATTACTATGGCTACACCTTC; CDR3: CASSPMGDYYGYTF
size: -; J: TRBJ1-1; D: TRBD1; V: TRBV19; DNA: TGTGCCAGTATTTCGGACAGGGGGATAACTGAAGCTTTCTTT; CDR3: CASISDRGITEAFF
size: -; J: TRBJ1-5; D: TRBD1; V: TRBV6-2/TRBV6-3; DNA: TGTGCCAGCAGTTACTCGAGAGACAGGGGGCGGCCCCAGCATTTT; CDR3: CASSYSRDRGRPQHF
size: once; J: TRBJ2-7; D: TRBD1; V: TRBV29-1; DNA: TGCAGCGTTGTAGGGACAGGGGGGGACGAGCAGTACTTC; CDR3: CSVVGTGGDEQYF
size: few; J: TRBJ1-1; D: -; V: TRBV6-2/TRBV6-3; DNA: TGTGCCAGCAGTTCCCCGTTCGGCAGGGCGGCCACTGAAGCTTTCTTT; CDR3: CASSSPFGRAATEAFF
size: -; J: TRBJ2-1; D: -; V: TRBV2; DNA: TGTGCCAGCAGGGATCGCGGACAGCCTGGGCATGAGCAGTTCTTC; CDR3: CASRDRGQPGHEQFF
size: -; J: TRBJ1-1; D: -; V: TRBV28; DNA: TGTGCCAGCACTCTACCGGGAGACACACTGAAAGCTTTCTTT; CDR3: CASTLPGDTLKAFF
size: -; J: TRBJ2-7; D: TRBD1; V: TRBV27; DNA: TGTGCCAGCAAATCGACCGGGACAGGGGGCTACGAGCAGTACTTC; CDR3: CASKSTGTGGYEQYF
size: -; J: TRBJ2-2; D: TRBD2; V: TRBV7-8; DNA: TGTGCCAGCAGCTTATCTGGCGGACTAGCGGGTAGACGGGAGCTGTTTTTT; CDR3: CASSLSGGLAGRRELFF
size: -; J: TRBJ2-1; D: TRBD1; V: TRBV4-3; DNA: TGCGCCAGCAGCCAAGGGTCTTCCGGGACAGCTCGCAATGAGCAGTTCTTC; CDR3: CASSQGSSGTARNEQFF
size: -; J: TRBJ1-6; D: -; V: TRBV7-2; DNA: TGTGCCAGCAGCTTAGCCCCAGGGGCGAATTCACCCCTCCACTTT; CDR3: CASSLAPGANSPLHF
size: -; J: TRBJ1-1; D: -; V: TRBV5-8; DNA: TGTGCCAGCAGCTCGCCTACAGGGTTCACTGAAGCTTTCTTT; CDR3: CASSSPTGFTEAFF
size: many; J: TRBJ2-5; D: TRBD2; V: TRBV7-9; DNA: TGTGCCAGCAGCTTAGCCGTCCGCGGGGGGATGGAGACCCAGTACTTC; CDR3: CASSLAVRGGMETQYF
size: -; J: TRBJ1-2; D: -; V: TRBV19; DNA: TGTGCCAGTAGTATCACACAGGGAGGGCATGGCTACACCTTC; CDR3: CASSITQGGHGYTF
size: -; J: TRBJ1-4; D: TRBD1; V: TRBV27; DNA: TGTGCCAGCTGCCAACGCAGGGGGTTAACTAATGAAAAACTGTTTTTT; CDR3: CASCQRRGLTNEKLFF
size: -; J: TRBJ1-2; D: -; V: TRBV15; DNA: TGTGCCACCAGCCTCCTCCGGCAGGATGGCTACACCTTC; CDR3: CATSLLRQDGYTF
size: -; J: TRBJ1-4; D: -; V: TRBV7-9; DNA: TGTGCCAGCAGCCTACCCCTTGGGGGAGCTGAAAAACTGTTTTTT; CDR3: CASSLPLGGAEKLFF
size: -; J: TRBJ2-7; D: -; V: TRBV7-9; DNA: TGTGCCAGCAGCCGGGACACCTCCTACGAGCAGTACTTC; CDR3: CASSRDTSYEQYF
size: -; J: TRBJ2-3; D: TRBD1; V: TRBV6-4; DNA: TGTGCCAGCAGTGATGGACAGGACACAGATACGCAGTATTTT; CDR3: CASSDGQDTDTQYF
size: -; J: TRBJ2-7; D: TRBD1; V: TRBV5-6; DNA: TGTGCCAGCAGCTTGTCAGGGGGAGTGGTAGACGAGCAGTACTTC; CDR3: CASSLSGGVVDEQYF
size: -; J: TRBJ1-1; D: -; V: TRBV11-3; DNA: TGTGCCAGCAGCCCCGGTCCTGGAGACACTGAAGCTTTCTTT; CDR3: CASSPGPGDTEAFF
size: -; J: TRBJ2-2; D: -; V: TRBV5-5; DNA: TGTGCCAGCAGCTTGGAGGGGGACACCGGGGAGCTGTTTTTT; CDR3: CASSLEGDTGELFF
size: once; J: TRBJ1-2; D: -; V: TRBV27; DNA: TGTGCCAGCAGCCTAAAGGGTCCAGGCAATGGCTACACCTTC; CDR3: CASSLKGPGNGYTF
size: -; J: TRBJ2-7; D: -; V: TRBV5-1; DNA: TGCGCCAGCAGCTTGACAGGGCTCGAGCAGTACTTC; CDR3: CASSLTGLEQYF